This T cell receptor (beta chain) was captured by sequencing in a study of blood T cell repertoires in COVID-19. Study-level information: Both acute and convalescent COVID-19 samples were obtained from the United States, Italy and Spain.

In the original analysis: Estimation of nucleated cell counts relied on the amplification of reference gene primers. TCRdb keeps only in-frame clones here, not all; method: immunoSEQ multiplex PCR. For V, J and clone size, that table is used; D and trimming come from the DNA. In the table there are around 190,000 clones, 75% to 90% of which are singletons. Germline values: CDR1 SGHVS, CDR2 FQNEAQ. CDR3 length equals 14 residues. V was shortened by 1 base and J by 2 bases, with 8 bases between the two germline ends. This sequence joins TRBV7-8 and TRBJ1-1; D unresolved. The specimen sequenced was peripheral blood. The clonotype originates from a woman aged 55-69 years with acute or convalescent COVID-19. CDR3: CASSLGRLNTEAFF. The CDR3 DNA sequence: TGTGCCAGCAGCTTAGGCAGGCTAAACACTGAAGCTTTCTTT.